The present entry profiles one T cell receptor beta chain with its context. This clone has more than one count but fewer than ten. Its antigen has not been determined. Base qualities are not recorded, but no much larger clone differs from it by a single base. The library was generated by the immunoSEQ multiplex PCR assay. The TR loci underwent multiplexed PCR amplification, with J gene segments targeted by reverse primers and V gene segments targeted by forward primers. The Illumina HiSeq System was used to sequence the amplified CDR3 regions. The authors processed their data as follows. A nearest-neighbour algorithm merged closely related reads to remove PCR and sequencing errors and collapse data into unique sequences. Each repertoire was summarised by clonality and by T cell density, with T cell density defined as TR molecules per amount of genomic DNA input. CDR3 amino acid sequences present in at least 80% of unsorted samples were defined as public TRs and were then tested for differential abundance between coeliac and control samples. Every lamina propria sample was searched for matches to a list of around 220 published gliadin-specific TRB sequences. Differences in clonality and density between disease groups were tested by Kruskal-Wallis tests, followed by Dunn post-tests. TCRdb limited this immuneACCESS table to in-frame rearrangements with V and J called. A share of clones is missing; checked studies link under half to unresolved V genes, and the rest is unexplained. That table supplies the V and J calls and clone size; D and trimming were determined from the DNA. In all, the sample holds roughly 6,600 clones, and around 63% of those were seen once. The top ten clones comprise roughly 3% of the sample.

Cells were frozen in aliquots of around 500,000 in DMSO/FBS in liquid nitrogen, and a single aliquot from each fraction was used for sequencing. Endoscopy and small intestinal biopsy were performed in all 30 patients in the study. Lamina propria cells were released by collagenase digestion of the biopsy tissue remaining after intraepithelial cell isolation. Genomic DNA was extracted from frozen unsorted cell fractions using the Qiagen DNeasy blood extraction kit. The data were obtained in a study of coeliac disease (dated by TCRdb to between 2021 and 2024). Study-wide context: Each coeliac patient was placed into one of three groups: newly diagnosed active disease, refractory coeliac disease type I, or disease controlled by a gluten-free diet. High-resolution HLA typing was unavailable, so biased TRBV7-2 usage was queried as a proof of principle. The study applied next-generation sequencing of rearranged TRB and TRG CDR3 regions to small intestinal lymphocyte fractions from coeliac and non-coeliac patients. The goal was to describe the TR repertoires of small intestinal T cells in active coeliac disease, in refractory type I coeliac disease, and in coeliac disease treated with a gluten-free diet. A total of about 30 patients were included in the full study, of whom some 22 had serologically confirmed coeliac disease and 8 were controls with non-small intestinal disorders. Samples from 27 subjects were successfully TRB sequenced, and these included about 25 paired samples of bulk unsorted intraepithelial and lamina propria cells. The study at large found these results: TRB repertoires were mostly private, with most amino acid sequences found in only one sample, and V-gene usage showed no significant difference between disease groups. Active coeliac intraepithelial and lamina propria samples had lower TRB and TRG repertoire clonality than controls, suggesting that diverse T cells were recruited. Cross-contamination between compartments was possible, because separating intraepithelial cells from lamina propria cells did not produce high-purity fractions. Published gliadin-specific TRB sequences appeared in about 50% of the 18 coeliac lamina propria samples but only 1 of 6 controls. The authors considered the approach unsuitable for unbiased detection of gliadin-specific T cells, which are scarce and rarely shared between patients.

CDR3 length: 14 amino acids, cysteine to phenylalanine. Here the CDR3 DNA is all that survives: 42 bases in frame from base 1. The trim is 2 bases for V and 3 bases for J, with a gap of 7 bases between the germline ends. CDR1 and CDR2 are drawn from the germline V gene: SGHTA, FQGNSA. The sequence links TRBV7-2 to TRBJ1-4; the D gene is not confidently resolved. The sample taken for sequencing was lamina propria lymphocytes from the gut. The sample's cell subset or site label, in plain terms: lamina propria cell (LPC) fraction of small intestinal biopsy. The TCR was taken from a woman aged 55-69 years with active celiac disease. The CDR3 region: CASSLSRSNEKLFF. The DNA reads TGTGCCAGCAGCTTATCCAGATCTAATGAAAAACTGTTTTTT.